The source of this TCR beta chain is a study of T cell repertoires in cytomegalovirus infection. The overall study: Shared public TCR beta signatures pointed to both CMV infection and a matching HLA type. Study-wide points: Dominant in the ex vivo response were TCR beta clonotypes restricted by HLA-C and specific for CMV. Using cumulative public TCR beta family frequency, the authors identified those who carried CMV together with the relevant HLA.

Germline CDR1 reads SGHNT; CDR2 reads YYREEE (reference sequence). The CDR3 totals 14 residues. With V trimmed by 4 bases and J by 3 bases, 3 bases remained unmatched. One entry per CDR3 protein results from TCRdb running MiXCR on the reads. The table lists approximately 500,000 distinct CDR3 sequences, more than 25% of them singletons. This clonotype showed up just a few times. Its antigen is not known. Source material: PBMCs. This sequence joins TRBV5-4 and TRBJ2-3, with TRBD1 identical over 9 bases. The clonotype originates from a human donor in good health (CMV status not recorded). Some clones in this sample may be carry-over from other donors' samples. DNA of the CDR3: TGTGCCAGCAGCGGGGACAGGGAGACAGATACGCAGTATTTT. It yields the protein CASSGDRETDTQYF.